A single sample gave rise to the 23 T cell receptor beta chains below, sequenced in a study of response to subunit inactivated influenza vaccine. TCRdb used MiXCR to reprocess the RT-PCR reads, holding one entry per CDR3 protein. This sample has about 520,000 distinct CDR3 sequences; around 25% occur once, and the top ten carry under 2.5%. This sample comprised CD4+ T cells sorted from PBMCs, obtained more than 4 days after vaccination. All receptors derive from a man aged 45-65 years who received an inactivated influenza vaccine.

V is TRBV12-3 or TRBV12-4 and J is TRBJ2-5, with D maybe TRBD2 (5 bases). This CDR3 has 15 amino acids. Trimming removed 1 base from V and 1 base from J, with 10 bases in between. The DNA of the CDR3 is TGTGCCAGCAGTTTAGACGGCGGGTTCCAAGAGACCCAGTACTTC. It codes for CASSLDGGFQETQYF.

This clonotype was found a few times. The J gene is TRBJ2-3, the V gene TRBV5-1, with D perhaps TRBD1 or TRBD2 (5 bases each). V shed 1 base and J shed 6 bases, with 12 bases lying between them. The CDR3 loop spans 14 amino acids. Per germline, CDR1 SGHRS and CDR2 YFSETQ. The CDR3 spells CASSLSDTGDTQYF. The CDR3 nucleotides are TGCGCCAGCAGCTTGTCGGACACGGGGGATACGCAGTATTTT.

This clonotype was detected a few times. V gene TRBV29-1 combines with J gene TRBJ2-3, with 7 bases identical to TRBD2. Germline CDR1 SQVTM, CDR2 ANQGSEA. CDR3 length equals 14 residues. The trim removed 7 bases at V and 4 bases at J, leaving 11 bases unmatched. DNA for the CDR3: TGCAGCGCCCTAACTCGGACTAGAGCAGATACGCAGTATTTT. Its translation: CSALTRTRADTQYF.

This clonotype was detected only a few times. This chain joins TRBV25-1 and TRBJ2-7, with a possible D match to TRBD2 (6 bases). The CDR3 covers 11 residues. Germline CDR1 and CDR2: MGHDK and SYGVNS. V lost 6 bases and J lost 10, with 13 bases in between. CDR3 coding DNA: TGTGCCAGCAGGGGCGGGGACCACCAGTACTTC. Its translation: CASRGGDHQYF.

The chain is built from TRBV20-1 and TRBJ2-3; D is perhaps TRBD2 (5 bases). The CDR3 totals 13 residues. Trimming took 4 bases from V and 3 from J, leaving 11 bases between them. Germline CDR1 DFQATT, CDR2 SNEGSKA (reference sequence). The CDR3 loop reads CSATGLATDTQYF. CDR3 bases: TGCAGTGCTACGGGCCTAGCAACAGATACGCAGTATTTT.

This clonotype was detected a few times. The chain carries TRBV6-1 and TRBJ1-6; D might be TRBD1 (5 bases). CDR1 is MNHNS, CDR2 SASEGT, per germline. V gave up 6 bases and J gave up 3 bases, with 9 bases separating them. The CDR3 has 14 amino acids. CDR3 sequence (DNA): TGTGCCAGCAGGGACATCTACTATAATTCACCCCTCCACTTT. Translated: CASRDIYYNSPLHF.

This sequence joins TRBV3-1 and TRBJ1-1; D remains ambiguous. V lost 1 base and J lost 1, with 7 bases in between. Germline V gene sequence: CDR1 LGHDT, CDR2 YNNKEL (reference sequence). The CDR3 runs 14 residues. The CDR3 region is CASSQGVGNTEAFF. The CDR3 DNA is TGTGCCAGCAGCCAAGGGGTGGGGAACACTGAAGCTTTCTTT.

V usage is TRBV6-2 or TRBV6-3 and J usage is TRBJ2-1, with D maybe TRBD2 (6 bases). The CDR3 is made up of 16 amino acids. Germline V CDR1 and CDR2: MNHEY, SVGEGT. Between the trimmed V and J ends, which lost 3 bases and 6 bases, there was a span of 18 bases. CDR3: CASSYLLAGLPNEQFF. The CDR3 bases are TGTGCCAGCAGTTATCTTCTGGCGGGATTACCCAATGAGCAGTTCTTC.

This clonotype was observed a few times. The V call is TRBV5-1, the J call TRBJ2-2; D unclear. The germline V gene has CDR1 SGHRS and CDR2 YFSETQ. Trimming took off 4 bases at V and 1 base at J, with 5 bases between the two ends. This CDR3 spans 13 amino acids. In nucleotides, the CDR3 is TGCGCCAGCAGCGATGGGAACACCGGGGAGCTGTTTTTT. Translated: CASSDGNTGELFF.

This clonotype was observed a few times. J is TRBJ2-7 and V is TRBV29-1; D gene uncertain. From germline, CDR1 is SQVTM and CDR2 ANQGSEA. The CDR3 has 12 residues. The V gene lost 2 bases and the J gene lost 2 bases, with 7 bases spanning the gap. DNA of the CDR3: TGCAGCGTTGAAACTAACGCCTACGAGCAGTACTTC. It specifies CSVETNAYEQYF.

This clonotype was found a few times. For the CDR3, the DNA is TGTGCCAGCAGACCTGGGACAGCTAACTATGGCTACACCTTC. As protein: CASRPGTANYGYTF. The rearrangement joins TRBV28 to TRBJ1-2; 7 bases are a match to TRBD1. The CDR3 totals 14 residues. Germline V lookup: CDR1 MDHEN, CDR2 SYDVKM. Trimming removed 6 bases from V and 0 bases from J; junction bases left unmatched: 4.

The chain employs TRBV20-1 and TRBJ1-1, with TRBD1 identical over 8 bases. Germline V gives CDR1 DFQATT, CDR2 SNEGSKA (reference sequence). The CDR3 is 15 residues long. Trimming at V came to 5 bases and at J to 1 base, leaving 9 bases not matched to a gene. This chain's CDR3 is CSAFLWGQANTEAFF. The CDR3 DNA sequence: TGCAGTGCTTTCTTATGGGGACAGGCGAACACTGAAGCTTTCTTT.

This clonotype was seen only a few times. The chain links TRBV20-1 to TRBJ2-3, with 9 bases fitting TRBD2. V dropped 3 bases and J dropped 2; count of bases not matched to a gene: 3. This CDR3 is 14 amino acids long. Germline-derived CDR1 and CDR2 are DFQATT and SNEGSKA (reference sequence). The CDR3 reads CSARASGATDTQYF. The CDR3 DNA follows: TGCAGTGCTAGGGCTAGCGGGGCCACAGATACGCAGTATTTT.

The chain recombines TRBV5-1 with TRBJ2-5, with TRBD2 matching 7 bases. The germline V gene has CDR1 SGHRS and CDR2 YFSETQ. The CDR3 consists of 12 residues. Trimming took 9 bases from V and 5 from J; bases not matched to a gene: 7. The CDR3 nucleotides read TGCGCCACCGGGGAGGGGCGGGAGACCCAGTACTTC. Its protein product is CATGEGRETQYF.

V is TRBV28 and J is TRBJ1-5; unclear D gene. Trimming removed 5 bases at V and 4 bases at J, with 15 bases between. This CDR3 is 15 amino acids long. CDR1 is MDHEN, CDR2 SYDVKM, per germline. CDR3 DNA sequence: TGTGCCAGCAGTCCCCCGCCGACCACTAATCAGCCCCAGCATTTT. This encodes CASSPPPTTNQPQHF.

V and J are TRBV4-1 and TRBJ2-1, with unresolved D. The CDR3 consists of 16 residues. V dropped 1 base and J dropped 0 bases, with 10 bases sitting between them. CDR1 and CDR2 (germline): MGHRA, YSYEKL. The CDR3 region is CASSQAKYYSYNEQFF. As DNA, the CDR3 is TGCGCCAGCAGCCAAGCTAAGTATTACTCCTACAATGAGCAGTTCTTC.

The gene calls are TRBV5-4 and TRBJ2-2; a possible D gene is TRBD1 (6 bases). The CDR3 is 14 residues long. Between the trimmed V and J ends, which lost 0 bases and 8 bases, there was a span of 11 bases. Germline CDR1 is SGHNT and CDR2 is YYREEE (reference sequence). CDR3 DNA: TGTGCCAGCAGCTTGGAGGCAGGGGTAGGGGAGCTGTTTTTT. Protein: CASSLEAGVGELFF.

This clonotype occurred a few times. The V call is TRBV20-1, the J call TRBJ2-7, with D perhaps matching TRBD1 (6 bases). CDR3 length: 14 amino acids. Germline CDR1 reads DFQATT; CDR2 reads SNEGSKA (reference sequence). The ends were cut back, 8 bases at V and 6 bases at J, with 23 bases in the middle. CDR3 in DNA: TGCAGTTTAAGGGAAGGGACACCGCGTTCCGAGCAGTACTTC. It codes for CSLREGTPRSEQYF.

Ten or more counts support this clonotype. The chain couples TRBV12-3 or TRBV12-4 to TRBJ2-1; D is undetermined. V shed 6 bases and J shed 6 bases, with 12 bases lying between them. The CDR3 has 13 amino acids. CDR3 coding DNA: TGTGCCAGCAGCCGGTCTTTGGGCAATGAGCAGTTCTTC. It yields the protein CASSRSLGNEQFF.

The chain joins TRBV20-1 to TRBJ2-7; 9 nucleotides match TRBD1. This CDR3 spans 14 amino acids. Germline V gene data show CDR1 as DFQATT and CDR2 as SNEGSKA (reference sequence). V shed 6 bases, J shed 1 base, and the junction held 7 bases outside the gene matches. The CDR3 loop is CSAKDRGLSYEQYF. The CDR3 DNA sequence: TGCAGTGCCAAAGACAGGGGGTTGTCCTACGAGCAGTACTTC.

The chain recombines TRBV10-2 with TRBJ2-1, with a possible D match to TRBD2 (5 bases). CDR3 length equals 14 residues. The germline CDR1 and CDR2 sequences are WSHSY and SAAADI. Trimming took off 6 bases at V and 15 bases at J, with 24 bases between the two ends. CDR3 region: CASRDLRGDTVLFF. Here the CDR3 DNA reads TGCGCCAGCAGAGACCTCCGGGGAGACACCGTCCTGTTCTTC.

In its sample, this clonotype was seen a few times. The chain joins TRBV7-6 to TRBJ2-3, with 8 positions matching TRBD1. With 5 bases clipped from V and 2 bases from J, the junction kept 6 bases outside the gene matches. Germline CDR1 reads SGHVS; CDR2 reads FNYEAQ. CDR3 length: 15 residues. The CDR3 region is CASSPRQGLTDTQYF. The CDR3, as DNA: TGTGCCAGCAGCCCCAGACAGGGGCTCACAGATACGCAGTATTTT.

The rearrangement uses TRBV28 and TRBJ1-1; D not resolved. The CDR3 is 17 residues long. CDR1 MDHEN and CDR2 SYDVKM come from the germline V gene. Between the trimmed V and J ends, which lost 5 bases and 2 bases, there was a span of 21 bases. The CDR3 loop is CASSPTHPDLVNTEAFF. CDR3 in DNA: TGTGCCAGCAGTCCTACACACCCCGATCTTGTCAACACTGAAGCTTTCTTT. The full variable domain, completed using reference TRBV28 and TRBJ1-1, is DVKVTQSSRYLVKRTGEKVFLECVQDMDHENMFWYRQDPGLGLRLIYFSYDVKMKEKGDIPEGYSVSREKKERFSLILESASTNQTSMYLCASSPTHPDLVNTEAFFGQGTRLTVV.